The subject of this entry is one T cell receptor beta chain. The germline CDR1 and CDR2 sequences are SGHRS and YFSETQ. Trimming took 3 bases from V and 2 from J, leaving 15 bases between them. The CDR3 is 15 amino acids. Sequencing used immunoSEQ multiplex PCR; TCRdb keeps in-frame clones, though not all of them. The profile shows over 25,000 clones, around 94% of them singletons. This specimen comes from a study of T cell clones after liver transplantation. The receptor comes from a human patient who received a liver transplant. Some T cells could come from the graft donor. Source: CD8+ T cells from blood, taken 12 months after liver transplant. V gene TRBV5-1 combines with J gene TRBJ2-7, with D possibly matching TRBD1 (7 bases). DNA of the CDR3: TGCGCCAGCAGCTCAGACAGGGACTCTCCCTACGAGCAGTACTTC. It specifies CASSSDRDSPYEQYF.